This T cell receptor (beta chain) was profiled in a study of T cell responses to AZD1222 COVID-19 vaccine. This CDR3 has 16 amino acids. V lost 2 bases and J lost 4, with 14 bases in between. Germline CDR1 is MNHEY and CDR2 is SVGAGI. Sequencing used immunoSEQ multiplex PCR; TCRdb keeps in-frame clones, though not all of them. This sample carries 150,000 to 200,000 clones, 70% to 90% of them seen once, and the ten largest clones take around 4.5%. This rearrangement joins TRBV6-5 to TRBJ2-2; maybe TRBD2 (6 bases). The receptor was derived from an adult who received the MenACWY meningococcal vaccine as a control. Sequences were derived from peripheral blood, sampled 28 days after the second dose of the MenACWY control vaccine. CDR3 region: CASSYGLARSTGELFF. Here the CDR3 DNA reads TGTGCCAGCAGTTACGGTCTAGCGAGAAGCACCGGGGAGCTGTTTTTT.